The T cell receptor beta chain under discussion was sequenced for a study of blood T cell repertoires in COVID-19. On the study more broadly: PBMCs, B-cell-depleted T cells, or T cells provided the cDNA or gDNA that made up the material.

Authors' data handling: Cell counts per sample came from amplifying reference gene primers. The assay was immunoSEQ multiplex PCR, and TCRdb's table has in-frame clones only and misses some. V and J calls and clone size are those listed in that table; D and trimming were worked out from the DNA. The sample carries roughly 64,000 clones, 65% to 90% recorded once. This CDR3 is built from 14 residues. Germline V gene sequence: CDR1 SGHRS, CDR2 YFSETQ. J lost 9 bases, V lost 4 bases, and 9 bases had no gene match. The rearrangement joins TRBV5-1 to TRBJ2-1; 8 bases are shared with TRBD2. The sample comprised peripheral blood. This TCR was sampled from a man in his fifties with active COVID-19. CDR3 region: CASSPLGLEGEQFF. DNA of the CDR3: TGCGCCAGCAGCCCGCTGGGACTAGAGGGTGAGCAGTTCTTC.